This T cell receptor (beta chain) was observed in a study of blood T cell repertoires in COVID-19. Study information: Sites across the United States, Italy and Spain contributed samples from acute and convalescent COVID-19.

In the original analysis: It was from reference gene primer amplification that nucleated cell counts were estimated. Only in-frame clones appear in the TCRdb table, and some are missing; sequencing was by immunoSEQ multiplex PCR. V and J calls and clone size follow that table, whereas D and trimming were derived from the DNA. The sample yields 150,000 to 200,000 clones, about 88% seen once. Germline V lookup: CDR1 MGHRA, CDR2 YSYEKL. V was cut by 1 base and J by 2 bases, with 11 bases left in between. CDR3 length equals 15 residues. Sample: PBMCs or T cells enriched from blood (not recorded which). V is TRBV4-1 and J is TRBJ2-5; the D gene is possibly TRBD1 (6 bases). The receptor was derived from a woman younger than 35 who had recovered from COVID-19. The CDR3 reads CASSQAQGRQETQYF. In DNA, the CDR3 is TGCGCCAGCAGCCAAGCCCAGGGGCGGCAAGAGACCCAGTACTTC.